This is a list of T cell receptor beta chains from one sample in a study of metastatic and nonmetastatic thyroid tumors. TCRdb re-called the PCR reads with MiXCR. The sample has 42,000 or so clones, approximately 20% seen once. The sequencing sample was made of tumor tissue. All receptors come from a female donor with papillary thyroid cancer or a benign thyroid nodule (not recorded which). Some clones in this sample may be carry-over from other donors' samples. The CDR3 runs from the conserved cysteine through the conserved F or W. D genes are given only for firm matches. A clone size is listed for some rows: how often the clone was seen (once, few, many), or a class if it is expanded.

D | J | size | V | CDR3 | DNA
NA | TRBJ1-2 | many | TRBV29-1 | CSVERERNGYTF | TGCAGCGTTGAAAGGGAGAGGAATGGCTACACCTTC
NA | TRBJ2-3 | few | TRBV7-6 | CASSYTTGLGTDTQYF | TGTGCCAGCAGCTATACAACCGGGCTGGGGACAGATACGCAGTATTTT
TRBD1 | TRBJ1-2 | many | TRBV29-1 | CSVEEWRTGGYGYTF | TGCAGCGTTGAAGAATGGAGGACAGGGGGCTATGGCTACACCTTC
NA | TRBJ1-1 | NA | TRBV20-1 | CSARDSKGLNTEAFF | TGCAGCGCTAGAGATAGTAAGGGCTTGAACACTGAAGCTTTCTTT
TRBD2 | TRBJ2-7 | many | TRBV3-1 | CASSPRTSGGAYEQYF | TGTGCCAGCAGCCCCCGGACTAGCGGGGGGGCCTACGAGCAGTACTTC
NA | TRBJ2-7 | once | TRBV4-2 | CASSHDTGTHCEQYF | TGTGCCAGCAGCCATGACACCGGAACCCACTGCGAGCAGTACTTC
NA | TRBJ2-6 | many | TRBV5-1 | CASSTWGQGSGANVLTF | TGCGCCAGCAGTACCTGGGGGCAGGGGTCTGGGGCCAACGTCCTGACTTTC
NA | TRBJ2-7 | many | TRBV9 | CASSVAHIHSYEQYF | TGTGCCAGCAGCGTAGCCCACATCCACTCCTACGAGCAGTACTTC
NA | TRBJ1-1 | many | TRBV5-1 | CASSLGGQNTEAFF | TGCGCCAGCAGCTTGGGAGGACAGAACACTGAAGCTTTCTTT
NA | TRBJ1-3 | many | TRBV6-1 | CASSDLKQGNTIYF | TGTGCCAGCAGTGATCTGAAACAGGGAAACACCATATATTTT
NA | TRBJ2-7 | medium-sized | TRBV6-1 | CASSDRAWIYEQYF | TGTGCCAGCAGTGACAGGGCTTGGATCTACGAGCAGTACTTC
NA | TRBJ1-1 | once | TRBV20-1 | CSAATESNTEAFF | TGCAGTGCTGCCACGGAATCGAACACTGAAGCTTTCTTT
TRBD2 | TRBJ2-5 | many | TRBV6-2/TRBV6-3 | CASSPGDGGKETQYF | TGTGCCAGCAGTCCAGGCGACGGGGGGAAAGAGACCCAGTACTTC
NA | TRBJ2-7 | NA | TRBV7-9 | CASSLGTVNYEHYF | TGTGCCAGCAGCTTAGGGACGGTGAACTACGAGCATTACTTC
NA | TRBJ2-7 | many | TRBV6-1 | CASSHDYEQYF | TGTGCCAGCAGTCACGATTACGAGCAGTACTTC
NA | TRBJ2-7 | many | TRBV7-3 | CASSLTNGKTYEQYF | TGTGCCAGCAGCTTAACGAACGGAAAGACCTACGAGCAGTACTTC
TRBD2 | TRBJ2-6 | many | TRBV11-1 | CASSLRLAGAGANVLTF | TGTGCCAGCAGCTTAAGGCTAGCGGGAGCTGGGGCCAACGTCCTGACTTTC
NA | TRBJ2-7 | many | TRBV18 | CASSPLKAGYEQYF | TGTGCCAGCTCACCACTAAAGGCAGGGTACGAGCAGTACTTC
NA | TRBJ1-2 | NA | TRBV27 | CASSFSAWDGPYGYTF | TGTGCCAGCAGTTTCTCGGCGTGGGACGGACCCTATGGCTACACCTTC
TRBD2 | TRBJ2-3 | few | TRBV27 | CASFAGASDTQYF | TGTGCCAGCTTTGCGGGAGCTTCAGATACGCAGTATTTT
TRBD2 | TRBJ2-1 | many | TRBV28 | CASSFSLAGVGEQFF | TGTGCCAGCAGTTTCTCTCTAGCGGGAGTCGGCGAGCAGTTCTTC
NA | TRBJ2-7 | NA | TRBV4-3 | CASSQGGRADLYEQYF | TGCGCCAGCAGCCAAGGAGGTCGAGCAGACCTCTACGAGCAGTACTTC
TRBD1 | TRBJ1-2 | many | TRBV3-1 | CASSRGRTGYGYTF | TGTGCCAGCAGCCGAGGCAGGACAGGCTATGGCTACACCTTC
NA | TRBJ1-5 | many | TRBV7-8 | CASSLVPRGLNQPQHF | TGTGCCAGCAGCTTAGTTCCCAGGGGATTGAATCAGCCCCAGCATTTT
NA | TRBJ2-5 | few | TRBV3-1 | CASSQDPGIQETQYF | TGTGCCAGCAGCCAAGATCCCGGGATACAAGAGACCCAGTACTTC
NA | TRBJ2-4 | NA | TRBV7-9 | CAGRQLTGTRGNIQYF | TGTGCCGGCAGACAGCTTACCGGGACCCGAGGAAACATTCAGTACTTC
NA | TRBJ2-5 | many | TRBV12-3/TRBV12-4 | CASSLPIGRGETQYF | TGTGCCAGCAGTTTACCAATCGGACGAGGGGAGACCCAGTACTTC
TRBD1 | TRBJ1-2 | many | TRBV6-2/TRBV6-3 | CASSYWDSNYGYTF | TGTGCCAGCAGTTACTGGGACAGTAACTATGGCTACACCTTC
TRBD2 | TRBJ2-7 | NA | TRBV6-1 | CASSMETSGAYEHYF | TGTGCCAGCAGTATGGAGACTAGCGGGGCCTACGAGCATTACTTC
NA | TRBJ1-2 | many | TRBV11-1 | CASSLGRAAPSGGYTF | TGTGCCAGCAGCTTGGGCAGAGCTGCACCTTCGGGCGGCTACACCTTC
NA | TRBJ2-2 | medium-sized | TRBV6-1 | CASMMAGRSGELFF | TGTGCCAGCATGATGGCAGGCCGATCTGGGGAGCTGTTTTTT
NA | TRBJ2-7 | many | TRBV20-1 | CSASPRRGTYEQYF | TGCAGTGCTAGTCCACGTAGGGGGACCTACGAGCAGTACTTC
TRBD1 | TRBJ2-3 | many | TRBV30 | CAWSVGTGPTQYF | TGTGCCTGGAGTGTTGGGACAGGGCCTACGCAGTATTTT
TRBD1 | TRBJ2-5 | many | TRBV24-1 | CATSDTGGYQETQYF | TGTGCCACCAGTGATACAGGGGGATACCAAGAGACCCAGTACTTC
NA | TRBJ2-5 | many | TRBV24-1 | CATSDKGLNEGETQYF | TGTGCCACCAGTGATAAGGGACTCAACGAGGGGGAGACCCAGTACTTC
TRBD2 | TRBJ2-1 | many | TRBV20-1 | CSAPGLAGDHEQFF | TGCAGTGCCCCAGGACTAGCGGGAGACCATGAGCAGTTCTTC
TRBD1 | TRBJ1-2 | NA | TRBV5-1 | CASSQKTGDPANYGYTF | TGCGCCAGCAGCCAAAAAACAGGGGATCCTGCTAACTATGGCTACACCTTC
NA | TRBJ1-5 | many | TRBV20-1 | CSASRGTYSNQPQHF | TGCAGTGCTAGTCGGGGGACGTATAGCAATCAGCCCCAGCATTTT
TRBD1 | TRBJ1-2 | NA | TRBV5-1 | CASSLRQGGQNYGYTF | TGCGCCAGCAGCTTGCGGCAGGGGGGCCAGAACTATGGCTACACCTTC
TRBD2 | TRBJ2-1 | many | TRBV20-1 | CSARDPRGRLAGGGNEQFF | TGCAGTGCTAGAGATCCCAGGGGGCGACTAGCGGGAGGAGGCAATGAGCAGTTCTTC
NA | TRBJ2-5 | NA | TRBV14 | CASSQGERHWKQETQYF | TGTGCCAGCAGCCAAGGGGAGAGACACTGGAAGCAAGAGACCCAGTACTTC
TRBD1 | TRBJ2-7 | medium-sized | TRBV19 | CASSIIQGANEQYF | TGTGCCAGTAGTATTATCCAGGGGGCCAACGAGCAGTACTTC
NA | TRBJ1-5 | many | TRBV19 | CASKSLNLRNQPQHF | TGTGCCAGTAAGTCCCTAAACCTCCGCAATCAGCCCCAGCATTTT
NA | TRBJ2-1 | NA | TRBV7-3 | CASSSLIYEQFF | TGTGCCAGCAGCTCTCTAATCTATGAGCAGTTCTTC
TRBD1 | TRBJ2-7 | many | TRBV6-4 | CASSGTLNRDRVTYEQYF | TGTGCCAGCAGCGGGACCTTAAACCGGGACAGGGTAACCTACGAGCAGTACTTC
TRBD1 | TRBJ2-7 | many | TRBV7-9 | CASSLGPGQGYEQYF | TGTGCCAGCAGCTTGGGACCGGGACAGGGCTACGAGCAGTACTTC
NA | TRBJ2-1 | many | TRBV6-2/TRBV6-3 | CASSYSGYNEQFF | TGTGCCAGCAGTTACTCAGGCTACAATGAGCAGTTCTTC
TRBD2 | TRBJ2-3 | many | TRBV2 | CASSETRLAVGITDTQYF | TGTGCCAGCAGTGAAACCCGCCTAGCGGTGGGGATTACAGATACGCAGTATTTT
NA | TRBJ1-1 | many | TRBV20-1 | CSAKLRGNTEAFF | TGCAGTGCTAAACTACGAGGGAACACTGAAGCTTTCTTT
NA | TRBJ1-1 | many | TRBV6-1 | CASSEMDRNTEAFF | TGTGCCAGCAGTGAAATGGACAGGAACACTGAAGCTTTCTTT